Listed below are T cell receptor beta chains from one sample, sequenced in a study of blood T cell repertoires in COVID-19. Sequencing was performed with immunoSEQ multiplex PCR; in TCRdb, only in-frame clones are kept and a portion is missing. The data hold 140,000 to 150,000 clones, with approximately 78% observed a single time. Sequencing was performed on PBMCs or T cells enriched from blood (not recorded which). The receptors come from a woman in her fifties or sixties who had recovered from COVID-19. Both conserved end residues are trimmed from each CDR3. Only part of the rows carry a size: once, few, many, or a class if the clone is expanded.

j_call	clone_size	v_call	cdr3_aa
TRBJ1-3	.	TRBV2	ASSSTGAGNTIY
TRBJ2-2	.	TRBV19	ASSIGRGQRRNTGELF
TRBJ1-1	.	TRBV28	ASSSPNTEAF
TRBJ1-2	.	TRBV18	ASSPFFGTASTNYGYT
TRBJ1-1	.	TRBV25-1	ASSNMGQGAGTEAF
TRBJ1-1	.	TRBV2	ASAQQGNTEAF
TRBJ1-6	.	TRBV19	ASRRGVRGNSPLH
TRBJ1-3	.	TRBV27	ASSPIERNTIY
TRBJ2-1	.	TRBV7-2	ASSLVGGLADYNEQF
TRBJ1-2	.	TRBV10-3	AIRVQGLGYGYT
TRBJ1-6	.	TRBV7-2	ASSLQGMTNSPLH
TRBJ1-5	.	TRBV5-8	ASSLRLTGGAQPQH
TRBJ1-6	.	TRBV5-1	ASNDSPNSPLH
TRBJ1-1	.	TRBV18	ASSPSTGFSTEAF
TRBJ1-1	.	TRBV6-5	AIKGGLNTEAF
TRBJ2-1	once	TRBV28	ASSSYNEQF
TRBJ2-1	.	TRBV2	ASRFSGGPGYNEQF
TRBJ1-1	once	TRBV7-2	ASSAVQGIAF
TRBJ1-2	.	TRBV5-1	ASSLTGDYGYT
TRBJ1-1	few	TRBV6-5	ASRTGGINTEAF
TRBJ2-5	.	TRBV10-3	AIKLAANQETQY
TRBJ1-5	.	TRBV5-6	ASSPDKGAQGQPQH
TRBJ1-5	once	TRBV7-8	ASSPGVLGQPQH
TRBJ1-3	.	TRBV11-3	ASSPGQGRGNTIY
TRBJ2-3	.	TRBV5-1	ASSSGGGAPDTQY
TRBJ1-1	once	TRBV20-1	SASLTEEAF
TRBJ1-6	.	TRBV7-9	ASSLGWGGSPLH
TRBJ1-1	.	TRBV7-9	ASSRLGGDTEAF
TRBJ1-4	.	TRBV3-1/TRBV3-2	ASSRGVGDPNEKLF
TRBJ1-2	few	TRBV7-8	ASSPTRTGGYT
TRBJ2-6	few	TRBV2	ASLEAGANVLT
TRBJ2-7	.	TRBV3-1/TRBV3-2	ASSSDRGWDEQY
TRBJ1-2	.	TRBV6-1	ASSEQEIYGYT
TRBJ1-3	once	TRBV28	ASSLGGAGNTIY
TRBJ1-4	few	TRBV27	ASSITGVELF
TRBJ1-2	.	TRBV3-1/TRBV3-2	ASSQDGTGLYGYT
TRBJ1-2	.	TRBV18	ASSPPQTGDYGYT
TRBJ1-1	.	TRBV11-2	ASSLRGKDTEAF
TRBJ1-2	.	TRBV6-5	ASSPREDYGYT
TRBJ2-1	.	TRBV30	AWSGPGTSGGYNEQF
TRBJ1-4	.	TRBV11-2	ASSSSGQGNEKLF
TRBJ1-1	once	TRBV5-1	ASSRQNTEAF
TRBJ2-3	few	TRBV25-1	ASSEYTDTTTDTQY
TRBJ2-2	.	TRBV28	ASSLGLAGGRVNTGELF
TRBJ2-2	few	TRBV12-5	ASGSGQGNTGELF
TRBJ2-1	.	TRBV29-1	SVQGLAGGPYNEQF
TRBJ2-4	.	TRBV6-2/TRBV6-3	ASSHQGISKNIQY
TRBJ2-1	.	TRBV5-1	ASSRGINEQF
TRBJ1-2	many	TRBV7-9	ASSLTSPFANGYT
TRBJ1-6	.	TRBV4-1	ASSQAGQSGNSPLH
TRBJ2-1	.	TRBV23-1	ASSQYPYNEQF
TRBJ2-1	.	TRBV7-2	ASSPPRGFGEQF
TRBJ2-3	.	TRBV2	ASSETSGGVRQY
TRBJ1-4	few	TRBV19	ASSSGDSVNEKLF